This TCR beta chain is drawn from a study of blood T cell repertoires in COVID-19. Across the whole study: Collection of acute and convalescent COVID-19 samples took place in the United States, Italy and Spain. From T cells, B-cell-depleted T cells, or PBMCs came the material, which was cDNA or gDNA.

Germline lookup yields CDR1 MNHNY and CDR2 SVGAGI (reference sequence). V lost 5 bases to trimming and J lost 2 bases, with 18 bases between them. The CDR3 spans 16 residues. In the original analysis: Reference gene primers were amplified, and this amplification served to estimate nucleated cell counts. Repertoires were generated with immunoSEQ multiplex PCR, while TCRdb's copy carries only in-frame clones and drops some. V and J calls and clone size are copied from that table; D and trimming were computed from the DNA. The data contain under 130,000 clones, 70% to 90% of them singletons. A few counts support this clone.

The sample consisted of peripheral blood. This TCR derives from a man aged 45-60 years in a cohort sampled during active COVID-19. The chain has TRBV6-6 and TRBJ1-2; D is undetermined. CDR3 amino acids: CASSRVSRSGNYGYTF. The CDR3, as DNA: TGTGCCAGCAGTCGAGTTTCCAGGTCGGGGAACTATGGCTACACCTTC.